This record covers a single T cell receptor (beta chain). Its antigen is undetermined. These data originate in a study of cytomegalovirus exposure and HLA in healthy donors. Study-wide findings and caveats: It was in a later analysis that TCR association rates were seen to vary by HLA locus, highest for DRB1 and lowest for HLA-C. Listed as cytomegalovirus-associated were 150 to 200 TCR beta chains. Reportedly, diagnosis of cytomegalovirus status by the classifier showed high specificity and sensitivity. Among the CMV-associated chains, three were confirmed in vitro as specific for CMV antigens.

A multiplex PCR was run with 60 Vbeta primers and 13 Jbeta primers. The repertoire was sequenced with immunoSEQ multiplex PCR; TCRdb's copy has only in-frame clones and lacks some. The sample carries 100,000 or so clones, approximately 83% recorded once. This clonotype originated in a young man in good health and CMV-seronegative. Sequenced: PBMCs.

CDR3 bases: TGTGCCAGCAGCTTAGTTTTGGGGGCGCACACTGAAGCTTTCTTT. It yields the protein CASSLVLGAHTEAFF. V usage is TRBV11-3 and J usage is TRBJ1-1, with D possibly being TRBD1 (6 bases). Germline CDR1 SGHNT, CDR2 YENEEA. The CDR3 runs to 15 residues. Trimming pared 1 base from V and 3 bases from J, leaving 12 bases between.